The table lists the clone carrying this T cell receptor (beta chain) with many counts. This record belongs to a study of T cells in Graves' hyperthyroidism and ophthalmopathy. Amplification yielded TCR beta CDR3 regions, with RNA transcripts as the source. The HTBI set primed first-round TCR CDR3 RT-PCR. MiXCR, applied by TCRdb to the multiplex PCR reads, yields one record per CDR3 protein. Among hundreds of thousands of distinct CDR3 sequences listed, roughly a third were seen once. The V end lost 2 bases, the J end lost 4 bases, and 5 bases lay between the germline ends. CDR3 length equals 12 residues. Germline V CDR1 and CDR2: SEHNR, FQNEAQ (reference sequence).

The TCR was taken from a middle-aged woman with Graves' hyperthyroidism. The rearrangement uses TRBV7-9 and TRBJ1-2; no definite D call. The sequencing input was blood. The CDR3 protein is CASSLYGYGYTF. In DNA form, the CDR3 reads TGTGCCAGCAGCTTATATGGCTATGGCTACACCTTC. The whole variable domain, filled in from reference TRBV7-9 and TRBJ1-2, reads DTGVSQNPRHKITKRGQNVTFRCDPISEHNRLYWYRQTLGQGPEFLTYFQNEAQLEKSRLLSDRFSAERPKGSFSTLEIQRTEQGDSAMYLCASSLYGYGYTFGSGTRLTVV.